Listed here is a single T cell receptor beta chain. Its binding antigen is unknown. The sample holds no much larger clone one base away, and base qualities are not on file. The data are from a study of T cells in Graves' hyperthyroidism and ophthalmopathy (dated by TCRdb to between 2017 and 2020). For the wider study: Peripheral blood samples were taken at initial diagnosis, before any treatment was given. Prospective prediction of ophthalmopathy was tested in an independent validation cohort of some 20 hyperthyroidism patients and 15 to 17 patients who later progressed to ophthalmopathy. After blood sampling, hyperthyroidism patients were treated with methimazole at a starting dose of 30 mg daily, and ophthalmopathy patients were treated with high-dose intravenous methylprednisolone. The 100 or so discovery patients were randomly split 7:3 into training and test sets. The paper reports TCR Vbeta CDR3 sequencing of roughly 140 peripheral blood samples: 40 to 45 ophthalmopathy, around 80 hyperthyroidism and some 17 progressor patients. The study also compared thyroid tissue and blood T-cell repertoires from several Graves' hyperthyroidism patients. To identify distinguishing TCR V-J signatures, a discovery cohort of 100 or so patients was used, comprising fewer than 45 with Graves' ophthalmopathy and around 57 with stable Graves' hyperthyroidism.

Amplification of TCR beta CDR3 regions was carried out from RNA transcripts. The TCR CDR3 was subjected to a first round of RT-PCR using the HTBI primer set and the Qiagen OneStep RT-PCR kit. The libraries were constructed in a second round of multiplex PCR and then size-selected and purified. The libraries were sequenced on an Illumina HiSeq2000 using paired-end 100 bp reads. In the paper's pipeline: SOAPnuke was used to process the raw data, with reads discarded if the reads contained adapters or uncalled bases, had a mean Phred below 15, or lacked an exact constant-primer or identifier match. COPE v1.2.5 was used to merge the high-quality paired reads, and each unique nucleotide sequence was defined as a clonotype. Clonotypes were aligned to IMGT TRBV, TRBD and TRBJ reference segments using MiTCR v1.1. The analysis included only V-J combinations with a frequency above 0.0001, which together covered 99.2% of the repertoires. A TCS score was defined as the ratio between F50 (clonal expansion) and ExV (chaos), using BLOSUM62-based TCRdist between CDR3 peptides within each V-J. Welch's t-statistics and random forest reduced approximately 520 V-J features to under 15, which were used in a naive Bayes classifier (R e1071). TCRdb trimmed the raw reads at Q25, called clones with MiXCR and kept productive beta chains. Records with the same CDR3 protein are collapsed into one entry carrying the most frequent genes and DNA. Clone size and V and J calls follow TCRdb, not the original study. The sample yields around 400,000 distinct CDR3 sequences; 20% to 25% were counted once. 73% of the sample rests with the top ten.

The germline V and J ends show losses of 4 bases and 5 bases respectively, and no gene match explains 8 bases of the junction. Its CDR3 holds 15 amino acids, cysteine through phenylalanine. CDR3 DNA is the only sequence kept; it has 45 bases, read in frame from the first base. Reading the germline V gene gives CDR1 KGHDR and CDR2 SFDVKD. Graves' hyperthyroidism was defined as stable when no progression to ophthalmopathy occurred over 18 months of follow-up. Hyperthyroidism patients were newly diagnosed, with disease duration under 2 months, and aged 18 to 65 years. Any patient with an uncontrolled infection, another autoimmune disease, pregnancy or lactation was excluded. Diagnoses were established on the basis of clinical symptoms, serum thyroxine and TRAb, thyroid ultrasound, and orbital computed tomography. Ficoll-Paque density gradient centrifugation was used to isolate PBMCs from approximately 10 ml of fresh peripheral blood. Total RNA was extracted using Trizol reagent, and RNA quality was assessed on an Agilent 2100 Bioanalyzer.

On the study overall, not on this receptor specifically: A model built on a 13 V-J signature distinguished ophthalmopathy from stable hyperthyroidism, reaching 87.88% sensitivity and about 81% specificity in cross-validation and 80%/75% in testing. During validation, the model predicted progression to ophthalmopathy a median of around 6 months ahead of onset, with almost 71% sensitivity and under 85% specificity. Most expanded thyroid clonotypes (frequency above 0.001) were also found in blood, which suggests that blood repertoires may mirror thyroid immune responses. Sample size was not statistically predetermined, and investigators were not blinded to group allocation.

Sequences were obtained from blood. The chain uses TRBV24-1 and TRBJ2-5; 8 bases in the middle match TRBD2. This TCR derives from a man aged 45-60 years with Graves' hyperthyroidism. DNA sequence: TGTGCCACCAGTGAGAACGGGAGGGCCGGCGAGACCCAGTACTTC. Its amino acids are CATSENGRAGETQYF.